This passage covers 17 T cell receptor beta chains from one sample sequenced in a study of T cell responses to AZD1222 COVID-19 vaccine (dated by TCRdb to the early 2020s). Library preparation employed the immunoSEQ multiplex PCR assay. The clones in this table, taken by TCRdb from immuneACCESS, are in-frame only. Not every clone is retained; where verified, under half of the shortfall comes from an unresolved V gene, and the cause of the rest is unknown. Here the sample has about 180,000 clones; 70% to 90% occur a single time. The top ten constitute more than 9% of the sample. The sample's time point label is to be understood as: about 28 days (+/-7) after the second vaccine dose. The sample was peripheral blood, taken 28 days after the second AZD1222 dose. Receptor source: an adult who received the AZD1222 COVID-19 vaccine.

This clone was observed a single time. The V call is TRBV6-4, the J call TRBJ2-3, with a possible D match to TRBD2 (7 bases). V was shortened by 0 bases and J by 6 bases, with 13 bases between the two germline ends. The CDR3 runs 15 residues. Germline CDR1 MRHNA, CDR2 SNTAGT. The CDR3 reads CASSDSGGVGDTQYF. CDR3 in DNA: TGTGCCAGCAGTGACTCAGGGGGGGTTGGCGATACGCAGTATTTT.

The chain employs TRBV10-1 and TRBJ1-1, with D maybe TRBD1 (6 bases). Trimming stripped 3 bases from V and 4 bases from J, with 12 bases between. Germline V gene lookup returns CDR1 WNHNN and CDR2 SYGVQD (reference sequence). The CDR3 loop spans 14 amino acids. The CDR3 here is CASSDEGGRTEAFF. CDR3 DNA sequence: TGCGCCAGCAGTGATGAGGGGGGCCGCACTGAAGCTTTCTTT.

The chain joins TRBV7-2 to TRBJ2-7; 14 positions match TRBD2. There are 16 residues in the CDR3. The V gene's germline CDR1 is SGHTA and CDR2 FQGNSA. With 5 bases clipped from V and 6 bases from J, the junction kept 9 bases outside the gene matches. The CDR3 nucleotides are TGTGCCAGCAGCCTCGGACTAGCGGGGGGTACTAGCGAGCAGTACTTC. It yields the protein CASSLGLAGGTSEQYF.

V is TRBV30 and J is TRBJ1-4; 7 bases are a match to TRBD1. This CDR3 comprises 16 residues. Germline V lookup: CDR1 GTSNPN, CDR2 SVGIG (reference sequence). Unmatched junction bases numbered 8, after V lost 1 base and J lost 3 bases. The DNA for the CDR3 is TGTGCCTGGAGTGGGCGAGAGGGGGCTCCTAATGAAAAACTGTTTTTT. It is translated as CAWSGREGAPNEKLFF.

The genes are TRBV5-5 and TRBJ2-7, with D possibly TRBD1 on 5 matching bases. This CDR3 is built from 16 residues. The germline V and J ends were trimmed by 3 bases and 6 bases, with 22 bases remaining between them. Germline V CDR1 and CDR2: SGHKS, YYEKEE (reference sequence). The CDR3, as DNA: TGTGCCAGCAGCTGGGTGACAGTGGGCCGGGTTATCGAGCAGTACTTC. This gives the protein CASSWVTVGRVIEQYF.

As to this clone: Germline is not matched at one junction end, which may reflect a read error. The chain is built from TRBV7-9 and TRBJ1-2; D is unresolved. The CDR3 has 11 amino acids. Germline V gives CDR1 SEHNR, CDR2 FQNEAQ (reference sequence). CDR3 coding DNA: TGTGCCAGCAGCTCCGAGGGTGGATCCGTATTC. Its protein is CASSSEGGSVF.

The chain employs TRBV3-1 (or the pseudogene TRBV3-2) and TRBJ1-2; possible D gene TRBD1, 5 bases. Trimming removed 0 bases from V and 2 bases from J, with 7 bases in between. The CDR3 runs to 14 residues. Germline CDR1 and CDR2: LGHDT and YNNKEL (reference sequence). CDR3 in amino acids: CASSQDHRNYGYTF. CDR3 nucleotide sequence: TGTGCCAGCAGCCAAGATCACAGGAACTATGGCTACACCTTC.

CDR3 sequence (DNA): TGCGCCAGCAGCCAGTACGGGACAGGGGTTCAGCCCCAGCATTTT. Translation gives CASSQYGTGVQPQHF. The chain couples TRBV4-1 to TRBJ1-5; TRBD1 agrees at 10 bases. The CDR3 is made up of 15 amino acids. Trimming removed 3 bases from V and 6 bases from J; junction bases left unmatched: 5. CDR1 and CDR2 (germline): MGHRA, YSYEKL.

The rearrangement uses TRBV18 and TRBJ2-3; D gene ambiguous. The CDR3 loop spans 13 amino acids. From germline, CDR1 is KGHSH and CDR2 LQKENI. Trimming shortened V by 0 bases and J by 3 bases, and 4 bases separated the two germline ends. The CDR3 protein is CASSPPITDTQYF. Here the CDR3 DNA reads TGTGCCAGCTCACCACCGATTACAGATACGCAGTATTTT.

This clone was seen once. V usage is TRBV7-3 and J usage is TRBJ2-7; TRBD1 matches 7 bases. CDR3 length: 15 amino acids. J lost 2 bases, V lost 5 bases, and 9 bases had no gene match. Germline CDR1 reads SGHTA; CDR2 reads FQGTGA. Written as DNA, the CDR3 is TGTGCCAGCAGCCTAAATCCCGGACAGGCCTACGAGCAGTACTTC. It encodes CASSLNPGQAYEQYF.

This sequence joins TRBV5-1 and TRBJ1-1; D gene unclear. The CDR3 is 14 residues long. V was pared by 0 bases and J by 0 bases, with 6 bases between. In germline, CDR1 is SGHRS, CDR2 YFSETQ. The CDR3 sequence: CASSLGDMNTEAFF. CDR3 DNA sequence: TGCGCCAGCAGCTTGGGCGACATGAACACTGAAGCTTTCTTT.

V and J are TRBV18 and TRBJ1-5, with D possibly being TRBD1 (5 bases). With 3 bases removed from V and 4 bases from J, the gap between germline ends came to 10 bases. Per the germline V gene, CDR1 is KGHSH and CDR2 is LQKENI. The CDR3 is 14 amino acids. CDR3 region: CASSPSGGNQPQHF. The CDR3 DNA reads as TGTGCCAGCTCACCTTCTGGGGGGAATCAGCCCCAGCATTTT.

This clone was seen only once. The chain employs TRBV7-9 and TRBJ2-7; TRBD1 aligns across 9 bases. Germline assignment: CDR1 SEHNR and CDR2 FQNEAQ (reference sequence). This CDR3 is 15 amino acids long. J lost 4 bases, V lost 5 bases, and 9 bases had no gene match. In nucleotides, the CDR3 is TGTGCCAGCAGCACGCGAACAGGGGGCGGGTACGAGCAGTACTTC. It is translated as CASSTRTGGGYEQYF.

This clone was counted a single time. The gene calls are TRBV7-9 and TRBJ1-1; no clear D. V lost 3 bases to trimming and J lost 7 bases, with 9 bases between them. Germline V gives CDR1 SEHNR, CDR2 FQNEAQ (reference sequence). This CDR3 has 12 amino acids. The CDR3 sequence: CASSFPDGEAFF. The CDR3 DNA is TGTGCCAGCAGCTTTCCTGACGGTGAAGCTTTCTTT.

In its sample, this clone was seen once. The chain is built from TRBV21-1 and TRBJ2-7. TRBV21-1 is marked as a pseudogene. CDR3 length: 16 residues. The CDR3 DNA is TGTGCCAGCAGCAAAATGCGGGACACCTTTTTTTACGAGCAGTACTTC. This gives the protein CASSKMRDTFFYEQYF.

The chain recombines TRBV30 with TRBJ1-1, with D unclear. From germline, CDR1 is GTSNPN and CDR2 SVGIG (reference sequence). CDR3 size: 13 residues. With 3 bases removed from V and 4 bases from J, the gap between germline ends came to 12 bases. The CDR3 here is CAWRPPAGTEAFF. Written as DNA, the CDR3 is TGTGCCTGGAGGCCCCCGGCGGGCACTGAAGCTTTCTTT.

This chain joins TRBV19 and TRBJ2-1; D may be TRBD2 (5 bases). CDR1 and CDR2 (germline): LNHDA, SQIVND (reference sequence). Trimming cost V 4 bases and J 9 bases, with 13 bases left between them. The CDR3 extends over 13 amino acids. For the CDR3, the DNA is TGTGCCAGTAGTACAACGGGGATGGGTGAGCAGTTCTTC. This encodes CASSTTGMGEQFF. Complete variable domain (other parts from reference TRBV19 and TRBJ2-1): DGGITQSPKYLFRKEGQNVTLSCEQNLNHDAMYWYRQDPGQGLRLIYYSQIVNDFQKGDIAEGYSVSREKKESFPLTVTSAQKNPTAFYLCASSTTGMGEQFFGPGTRLTVL.